The present T cell receptor (beta chain) was sequenced within a study of blood T cell repertoires in COVID-19. On the study more broadly: Whether acute or convalescent, the COVID-19 samples came from the United States, Italy and Spain. PBMCs, B-cell-depleted T cells, or T cells were the source of the cDNA or gDNA that made up the material.

Per the original methods: Reference gene primer amplification yielded estimated nucleated cell counts. Sequenced by immunoSEQ multiplex PCR; TCRdb stores in-frame clones only, minus some. V and J calls and clone size come straight from that table; D and trimming were deduced from the DNA. This table holds roughly 500,000 clones, roughly 87% found once. This CDR3 is built from 12 residues. Trimming cost V 11 bases and J 1 base, with 11 bases left between them. Germline V lookup: CDR1 SNHLY, CDR2 FYNNEI. Enrolled during active infection, Seattle patients were then followed longitudinally. Material for sequencing was peripheral blood. This receptor was identified in a young man with COVID-19, enrolled during active disease. This chain connects TRBV2 to TRBJ1-1; D is possibly TRBD1 (5 bases). The CDR3 coding sequence is TGTGCCCTTGGACACGCGAACACTGAAGCTTTCTTT. This encodes CALGHANTEAFF.